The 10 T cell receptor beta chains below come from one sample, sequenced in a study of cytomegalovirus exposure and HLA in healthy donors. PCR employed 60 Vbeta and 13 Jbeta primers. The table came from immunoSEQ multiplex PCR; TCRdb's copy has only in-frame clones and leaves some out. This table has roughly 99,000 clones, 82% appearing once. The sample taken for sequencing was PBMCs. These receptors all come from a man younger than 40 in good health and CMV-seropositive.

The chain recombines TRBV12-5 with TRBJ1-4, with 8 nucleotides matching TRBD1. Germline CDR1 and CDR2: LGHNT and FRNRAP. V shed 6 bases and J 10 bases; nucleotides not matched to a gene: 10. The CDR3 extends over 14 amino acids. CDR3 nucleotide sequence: TGTGCTAGTGGGCGGACAGGGAGATTAGGAAAACTGTTTTTT. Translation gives CASGRTGRLGKLFF.

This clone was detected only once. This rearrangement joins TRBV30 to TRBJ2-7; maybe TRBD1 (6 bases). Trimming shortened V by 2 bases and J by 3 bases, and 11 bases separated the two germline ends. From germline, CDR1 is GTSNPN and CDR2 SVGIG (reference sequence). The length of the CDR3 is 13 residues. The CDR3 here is CAWSPQGNYEQYF. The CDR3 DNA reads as TGTGCCTGGAGTCCCCAGGGGAACTACGAGCAGTACTTC.

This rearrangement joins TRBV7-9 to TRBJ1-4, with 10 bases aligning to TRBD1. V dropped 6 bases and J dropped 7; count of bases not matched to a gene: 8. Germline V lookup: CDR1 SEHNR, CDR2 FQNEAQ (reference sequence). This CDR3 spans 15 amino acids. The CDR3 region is CASRGTGEAPEKLFF. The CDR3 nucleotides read TGTGCCAGCAGAGGGACAGGGGAGGCCCCTGAAAAACTGTTTTTT.

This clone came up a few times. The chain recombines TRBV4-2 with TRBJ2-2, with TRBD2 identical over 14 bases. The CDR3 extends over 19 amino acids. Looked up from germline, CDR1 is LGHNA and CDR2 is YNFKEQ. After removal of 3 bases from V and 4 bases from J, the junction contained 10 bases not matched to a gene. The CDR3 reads CASSHIGTSGGRVTGELFF. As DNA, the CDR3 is TGTGCCAGCAGCCATATTGGGACTAGCGGGGGTCGGGTCACCGGGGAGCTGTTTTTT.

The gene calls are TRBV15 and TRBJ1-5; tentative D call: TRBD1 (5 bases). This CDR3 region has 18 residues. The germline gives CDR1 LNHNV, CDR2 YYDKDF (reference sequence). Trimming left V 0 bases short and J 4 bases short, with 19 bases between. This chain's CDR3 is CATSRDYPGQGSNQPQHF. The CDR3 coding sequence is TGTGCCACCAGCAGAGATTACCCTGGGCAGGGATCGAATCAGCCCCAGCATTTT.

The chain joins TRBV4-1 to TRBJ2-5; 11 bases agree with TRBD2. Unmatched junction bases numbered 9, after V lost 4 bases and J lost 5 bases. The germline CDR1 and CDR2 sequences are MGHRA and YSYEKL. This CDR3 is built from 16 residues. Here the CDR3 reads CASSLRSGGAEETQYF. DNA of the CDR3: TGCGCCAGCAGCCTGCGTAGCGGGGGGGCGGAGGAGACCCAGTACTTC.

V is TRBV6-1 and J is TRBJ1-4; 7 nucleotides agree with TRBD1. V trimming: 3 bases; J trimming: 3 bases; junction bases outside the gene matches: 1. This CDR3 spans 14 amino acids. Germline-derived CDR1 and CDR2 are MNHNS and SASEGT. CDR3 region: CASSEGTANEKLFF. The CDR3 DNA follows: TGTGCCAGCAGTGAGGGGACAGCTAATGAAAAACTGTTTTTT.

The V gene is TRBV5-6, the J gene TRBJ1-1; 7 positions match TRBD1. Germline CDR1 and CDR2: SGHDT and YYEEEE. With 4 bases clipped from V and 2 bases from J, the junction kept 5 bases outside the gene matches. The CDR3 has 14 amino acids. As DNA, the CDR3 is TGTGCCAGCAGCAGCTGGGACAGTAACACTGAAGCTTTCTTT. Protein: CASSSWDSNTEAFF.

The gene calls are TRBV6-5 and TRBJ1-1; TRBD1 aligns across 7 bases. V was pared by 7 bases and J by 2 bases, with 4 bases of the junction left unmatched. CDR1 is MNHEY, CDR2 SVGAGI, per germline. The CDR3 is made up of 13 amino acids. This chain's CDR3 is CASIRQGNTEAFF. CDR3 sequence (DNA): TGTGCCAGCATTCGACAGGGAAACACTGAAGCTTTCTTT.

In DNA, the CDR3 is TGTGCCAGCAGTTACCCGGGACAGGGGGCGACTGAAGCTTTCTTT. Translation gives CASSYPGQGATEAFF. The rearrangement joins TRBV6-6 to TRBJ1-1, with 12 bases lining up with TRBD1. The germline V gene encodes CDR1 MNHNY and CDR2 SVGAGI (reference sequence). Trimming cost V 2 bases and J 5 bases; bases outside gene matches: 3. The CDR3 has 15 amino acids.